This TCR beta chain is from a study of cytomegalovirus exposure and HLA in healthy donors. This clone was recorded only once. Antigen: not known. Study-level results: Listed as cytomegalovirus-associated were 150 to 200 TCR beta chains. The classifier, whose performance was assessed in both the original and validation cohorts, reportedly diagnosed cytomegalovirus status with high specificity and sensitivity. A previous analysis found most TCR beta V segments productive roughly 90% or roughly 30% of the time.

Vbeta (60) and Jbeta (13) primers were used in the PCR. Some clones are missing from TCRdb's copy, which holds only in-frame ones; the method was immunoSEQ multiplex PCR. Here the sample spans approximately 280,000 clones, 80% to 90% being singletons. The germline gives CDR1 MDHEN, CDR2 SYDVKM. The CDR3 has 13 amino acids. Trimming at V came to 6 bases and at J to 3 bases, leaving 3 bases not matched to a gene. Sequencing input: PBMCs. This chain links TRBV28 with TRBJ2-3; TRBD1 matches 7 bases. The sequence was collected from a man aged 40-55 years in good health and CMV-seropositive. The DNA of the CDR3 is TGTGCCAGCAGAGGGGGCTTAACAGATACGCAGTATTTT. This translates into CASRGGLTDTQYF.